The table lists the clone carrying this T cell receptor beta chain with a count of one. In the original processing: Amplifying reference gene primers gave estimates of nucleated cell counts. The method was immunoSEQ multiplex PCR; TCRdb's version includes in-frame clones alone and lacks a portion of them. The V and J calls and clone size come from that table; D and trimming were worked out from the DNA. The sample includes 65,000 or so clones, more than 80% of them seen just once. Germline CDR1 reads SGHRS; CDR2 reads YFSETQ. With V trimmed by 0 bases and J by 5 bases, 10 bases remained unmatched. This CDR3 is 16 amino acids long. The data are from a study of blood T cell repertoires in COVID-19. Study overall: Sites in the United States, Italy and Spain provided acute and convalescent COVID-19 samples. T cells, B-cell-depleted T cells, or PBMCs provided the cDNA or gDNA that served as material.

The sequence was obtained from a man older than 75 with acute or convalescent COVID-19. Input material: peripheral blood. The chain joins TRBV5-1 to TRBJ2-5, with 7 nucleotides matching TRBD1. DNA for the CDR3: TGCGCCAGCAGCTTGGGCCCGGGACAGCGAGGGGAGACCCAGTACTTC. It yields the protein CASSLGPGQRGETQYF.